This T cell receptor beta chain was profiled in a study of CD8 T cells in Susac syndrome (dated by TCRdb to about 2019). Background for the entire study: Whether CD8+ T cell activation and differentiation in Susac syndrome was antigen driven was tested using repertoire sequencing. The clonality of the CD8+ T cell repertoire was compared across 12 healthy donors, some 14 Susac syndrome patients and around 16 multiple sclerosis patients.

V has 6 bases trimmed and J has 4 bases trimmed; junction bases matching no gene number 7. Based on the germline V gene (reference sequence), the CDR1 and CDR2 sequences are SGHNT and YYREEE. The CDR3 numbers 14 residues from cysteine through phenylalanine. The entry retains the CDR3 DNA only, 42 bases that are in frame from base 1. The table lists this clonotype with a few counts. Its antigen target is currently unknown. It has no much larger one-base neighbor in the sample; base qualities were not kept. The paper's findings and limits, for the study overall: The TCR sequencing and HLA analysis was acknowledged to have included a relatively small number of individuals.

Peripheral blood CD8+ and CD4+ T cells from healthy donors, Susac syndrome patients and multiple sclerosis patients were profiled by high-throughput TCR beta sequencing. Treatment-naive patients with stable or active relapsing-remitting disease fulfilling revised McDonald criteria were used as multiple sclerosis controls. Bulk CD8+ and CD4+ T cells were purified magnetically by negative isolation, whereas CD8+ TEMRA cells were enriched by FACS. Blood was drawn into EDTA tubes, processed within 24 hours, and PBMCs were isolated by density gradient centrifugation. PBMCs intended for TCR sequencing were frozen in liquid nitrogen and were later thawed in a 37 degrees C water bath. Purity of sorted or isolated CD4+, CD8+ and CD8+ TEMRA cells was at least 90%. RNA was extracted using the RNeasy kit, and roughly 0.5 to 1 ug of the RNA was reverse transcribed with random hexamers. The immunoSEQ multiplex PCR assay, which covers 54 Vbeta and 13 Jbeta segments, was used to amplify TCR beta CDR3 regions. PCR amplification bias was corrected by using a synthetic template baseline for primer optimization and computational correction. The original pipeline was this. Reads were assigned to V, D and J genes according to IMGT and analyzed in immunoSEQ Analyzer, with only productive sequences retained. Clonality was computed as one minus Shannon entropy normalized by log2 of the number of productive unique sequences. Public and private clones were assessed among the 100 most prevalent clones of each patient and control. Clones were defined as Susac-specific when absent from the healthy and MS cohorts, from approximately 1,100 published viral clones and from other ImmuneACCESS disease sequences. The public reads were reprocessed in TCRdb via fastp at Q25 and MiXCR, keeping in-frame beta chains. Rows merge per CDR3 protein into single entries with the most common DNA and genes. The V and J calls and clone size come from TCRdb's table, not from the authors' own analysis. Within this sample are about 66,000 distinct CDR3 sequences, with 85% to 95% of them counted one time only. In total, the top ten clones hold less than 0.65% of the sample.

Here the chain combines TRBV5-4 and TRBJ2-3, with TRBD1 identical over 8 junction bases. The sequence was obtained from a human donor with multiple sclerosis. Sequenced material: CD8+ T cells from PBMCs. CDR3 protein: CASTFGQGPDTQYF. The DNA reads as follows: TGTGCCAGCACCTTCGGACAGGGTCCAGATACGCAGTATTTT.